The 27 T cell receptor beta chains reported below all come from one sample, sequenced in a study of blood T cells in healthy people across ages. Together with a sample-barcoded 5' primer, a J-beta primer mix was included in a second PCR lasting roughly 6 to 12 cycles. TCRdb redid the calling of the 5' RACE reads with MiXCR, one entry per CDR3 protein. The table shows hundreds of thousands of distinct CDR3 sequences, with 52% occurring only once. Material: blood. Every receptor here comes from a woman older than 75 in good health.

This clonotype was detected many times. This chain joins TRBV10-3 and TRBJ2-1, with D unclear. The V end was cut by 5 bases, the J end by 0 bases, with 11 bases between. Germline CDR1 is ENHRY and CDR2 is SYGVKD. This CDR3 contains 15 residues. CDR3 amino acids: CAISNGVSSYNEQFF. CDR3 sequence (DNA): TGTGCCATCAGTAATGGCGTAAGCTCCTACAATGAGCAGTTCTTC.

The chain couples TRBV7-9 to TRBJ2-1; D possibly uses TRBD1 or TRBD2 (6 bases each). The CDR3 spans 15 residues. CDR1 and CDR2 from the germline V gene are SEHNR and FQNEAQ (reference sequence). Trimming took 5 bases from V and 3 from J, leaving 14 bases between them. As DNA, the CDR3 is TGTGCCAGCAGCCGCTCGGGGGCCAACTACAATGAGCAGTTCTTC. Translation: CASSRSGANYNEQFF.

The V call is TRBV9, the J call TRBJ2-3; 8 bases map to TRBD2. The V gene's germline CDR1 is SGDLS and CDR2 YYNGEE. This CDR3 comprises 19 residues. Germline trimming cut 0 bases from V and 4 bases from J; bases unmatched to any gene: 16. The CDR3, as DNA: TGTGCCAGCAGCGTAGGAGCCCCCTTAGCGGGGCGGAGGGCAGATACGCAGTATTTT. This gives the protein CASSVGAPLAGRRADTQYF.

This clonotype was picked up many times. The CDR3 bases are TGTGCCAGCAGTCCCCTCCGGACTAGCGGCTCTTACAATGAGCAGTTCTTC. Its translation is CASSPLRTSGSYNEQFF. V and J are TRBV12-3 or TRBV12-4 and TRBJ2-1; 10 bases map to TRBD2. With 5 bases clipped from V and 4 bases from J, the junction kept 11 bases outside the gene matches. CDR3 length: 17 amino acids.

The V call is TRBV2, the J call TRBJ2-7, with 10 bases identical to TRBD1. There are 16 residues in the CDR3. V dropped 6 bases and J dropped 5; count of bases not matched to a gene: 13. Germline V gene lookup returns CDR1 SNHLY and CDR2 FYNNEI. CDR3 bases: TGTGCCAGCAGAGTAATATCGGGACAGGGGTCCGACGAGCAGTACTTC. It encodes CASRVISGQGSDEQYF. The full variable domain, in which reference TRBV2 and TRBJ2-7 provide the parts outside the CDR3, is EPEVTQTPSHQVTQMGQEVILRCVPISNHLYFYWYRQILGQKVEFLVSFYNNEISEKSEIFDDQFSVERPDGSNFTLKIRSTKLEDSAMYFCASRVISGQGSDEQYFGPGTRLTVT.

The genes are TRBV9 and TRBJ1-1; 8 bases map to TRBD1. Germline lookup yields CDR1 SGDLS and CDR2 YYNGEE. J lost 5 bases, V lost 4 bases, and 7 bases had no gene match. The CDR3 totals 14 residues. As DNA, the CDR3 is TGTGCCAGCAGCATGCGGGACAGGTCGACTGAAGCTTTCTTT. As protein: CASSMRDRSTEAFF.

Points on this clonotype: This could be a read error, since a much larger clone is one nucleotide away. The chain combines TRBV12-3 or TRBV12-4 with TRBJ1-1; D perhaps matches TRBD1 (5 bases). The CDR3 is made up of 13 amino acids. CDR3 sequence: CAGSFQGNTEAFF. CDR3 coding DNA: TGTGCCGGCAGTTTTCAGGGGAACACTGAAGCTTTCTTT.

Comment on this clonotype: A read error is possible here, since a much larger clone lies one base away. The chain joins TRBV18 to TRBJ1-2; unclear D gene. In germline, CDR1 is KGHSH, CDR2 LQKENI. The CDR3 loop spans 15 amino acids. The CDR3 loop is CASSPAGSTNCGYTF. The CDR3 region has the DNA TGTGCCAGCTCCCCGGCAGGCTCGACTAACTGTGGCTACACCTTC.

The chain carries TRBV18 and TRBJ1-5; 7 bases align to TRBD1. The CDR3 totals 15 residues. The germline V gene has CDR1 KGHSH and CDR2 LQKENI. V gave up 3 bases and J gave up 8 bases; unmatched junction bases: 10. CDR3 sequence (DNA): TGTGCCAGCTCACCGAACTCAGGGGGAGGCGAGCCCCAGCATTTT. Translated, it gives CASSPNSGGGEPQHF.

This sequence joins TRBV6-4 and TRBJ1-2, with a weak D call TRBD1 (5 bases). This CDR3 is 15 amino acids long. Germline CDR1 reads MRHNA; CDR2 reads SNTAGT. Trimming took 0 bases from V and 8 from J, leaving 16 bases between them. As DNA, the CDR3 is TGTGCCAGCAGTGACTCGACGGCGGGGCAAGGAGGCTACACCTTC. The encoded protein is CASSDSTAGQGGYTF.

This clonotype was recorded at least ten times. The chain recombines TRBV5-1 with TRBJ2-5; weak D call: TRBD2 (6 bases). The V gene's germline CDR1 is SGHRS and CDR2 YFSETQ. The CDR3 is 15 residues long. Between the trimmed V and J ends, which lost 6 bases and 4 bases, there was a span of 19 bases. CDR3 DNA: TGCGCCAGCACCCCAGATGGGACTGGAAGAGAGACCCAGTACTTC. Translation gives CASTPDGTGRETQYF. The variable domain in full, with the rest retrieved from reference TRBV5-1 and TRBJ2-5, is KAGVTQTPRYLIKTRGQQVTLSCSPISGHRSVSWYQQTPGQGLQFLFEYFSETQRNKGNFPGRFSGRQFSNSRSEMNVSTLELGDSALYLCASTPDGTGRETQYFGPGTRLLVL.

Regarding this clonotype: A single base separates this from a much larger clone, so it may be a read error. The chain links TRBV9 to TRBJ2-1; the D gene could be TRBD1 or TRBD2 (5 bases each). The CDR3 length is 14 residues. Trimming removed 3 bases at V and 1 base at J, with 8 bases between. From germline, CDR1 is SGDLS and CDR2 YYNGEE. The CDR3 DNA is TGTGCCAGCAGCGGGGGGTTTTCCTACAATGAGCAGTTCTTC. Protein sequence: CASSGGFSYNEQFF. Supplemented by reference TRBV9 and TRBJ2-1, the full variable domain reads DSGVTQTPKHLITATGQRVTLRCSPRSGDLSVYWYQQSLDQGLQFLIQYYNGEERAKGNILERFSAQQFPDLHSELNLSSLELGDSALYFCASSGGFSYNEQFFGPGTRLTVL.

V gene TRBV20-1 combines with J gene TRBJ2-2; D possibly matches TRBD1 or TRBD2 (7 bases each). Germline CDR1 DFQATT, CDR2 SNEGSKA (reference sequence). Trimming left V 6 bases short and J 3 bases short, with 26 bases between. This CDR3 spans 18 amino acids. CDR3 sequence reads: CSAARTGRGGGDTGELFF. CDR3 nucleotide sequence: TGCAGTGCAGCCCGGACAGGCAGGGGGGGTGGTGACACCGGGGAGCTGTTTTTT.

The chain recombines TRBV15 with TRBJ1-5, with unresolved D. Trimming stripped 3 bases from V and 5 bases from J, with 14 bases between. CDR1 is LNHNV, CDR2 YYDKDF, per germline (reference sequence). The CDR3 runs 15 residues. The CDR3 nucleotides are TGTGCCACCAGCAGGATAAACGACTGGGATCAGCCCCAGCATTTT. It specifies CATSRINDWDQPQHF.

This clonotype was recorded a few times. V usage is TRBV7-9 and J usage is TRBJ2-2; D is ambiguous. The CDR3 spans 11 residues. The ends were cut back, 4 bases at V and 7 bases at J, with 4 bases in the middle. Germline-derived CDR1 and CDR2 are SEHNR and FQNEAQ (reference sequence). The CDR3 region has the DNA TGTGCCAGCAGCTCGATCGGGGAGCTGTTTTTT. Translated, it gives CASSSIGELFF.

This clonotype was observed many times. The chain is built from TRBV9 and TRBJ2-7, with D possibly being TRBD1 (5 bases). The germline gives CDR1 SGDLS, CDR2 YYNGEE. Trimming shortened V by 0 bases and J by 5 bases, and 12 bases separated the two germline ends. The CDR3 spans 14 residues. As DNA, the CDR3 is TGTGCCAGCAGCGTAGACCAGGGCTCTCACGAGCAGTACTTC. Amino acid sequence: CASSVDQGSHEQYF.

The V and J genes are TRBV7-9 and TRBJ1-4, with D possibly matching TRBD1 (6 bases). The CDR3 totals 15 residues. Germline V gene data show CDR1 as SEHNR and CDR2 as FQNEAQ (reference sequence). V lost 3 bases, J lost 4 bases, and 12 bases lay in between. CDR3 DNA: TGTGCCAGCAGCTTCGTACAGGGCGTTAATGAAAAACTGTTTTTT. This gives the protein CASSFVQGVNEKLFF.

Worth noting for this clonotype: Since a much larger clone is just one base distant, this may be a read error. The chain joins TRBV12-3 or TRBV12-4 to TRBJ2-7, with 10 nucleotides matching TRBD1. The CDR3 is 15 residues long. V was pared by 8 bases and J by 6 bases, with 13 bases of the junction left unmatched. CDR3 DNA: TGTGCCAGCGGAGCGGGACAGGGGATAACCTGCGAGCAGTACTTC. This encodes CASGAGQGITCEQYF.

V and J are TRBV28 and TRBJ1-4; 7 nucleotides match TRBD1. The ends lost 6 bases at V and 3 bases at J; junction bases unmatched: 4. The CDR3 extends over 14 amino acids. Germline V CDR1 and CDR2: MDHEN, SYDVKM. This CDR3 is CASRMTGSNEKLFF. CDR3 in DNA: TGTGCCAGCAGGATGACAGGGTCTAATGAAAAACTGTTTTTT.

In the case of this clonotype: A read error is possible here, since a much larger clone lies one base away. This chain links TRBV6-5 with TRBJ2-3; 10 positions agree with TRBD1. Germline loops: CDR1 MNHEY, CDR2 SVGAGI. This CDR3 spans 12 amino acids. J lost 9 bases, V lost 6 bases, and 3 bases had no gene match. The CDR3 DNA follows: TGTGCCAGCAGGCCGGACAGGGGGACGCAGTATTTT. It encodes CASRPDRGTQYF.

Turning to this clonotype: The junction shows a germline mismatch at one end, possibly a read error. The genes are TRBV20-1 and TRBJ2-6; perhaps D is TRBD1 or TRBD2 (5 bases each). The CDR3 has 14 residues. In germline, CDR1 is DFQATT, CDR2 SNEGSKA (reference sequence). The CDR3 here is CSAREGSGANVPTF. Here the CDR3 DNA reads TGCAGTGCCAGAGAGGGATCTGGGGCCAACGTCCCGACTTTC.

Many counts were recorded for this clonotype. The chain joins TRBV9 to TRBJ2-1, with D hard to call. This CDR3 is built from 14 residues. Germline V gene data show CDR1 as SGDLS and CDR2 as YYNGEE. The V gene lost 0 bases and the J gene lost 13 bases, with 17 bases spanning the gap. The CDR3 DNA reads TGTGCCAGCAGCGTAGCCAGTGCGGAGAACTCTCAGTTCTTC. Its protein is CASSVASAENSQFF. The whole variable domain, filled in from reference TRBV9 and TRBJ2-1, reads DSGVTQTPKHLITATGQRVTLRCSPRSGDLSVYWYQQSLDQGLQFLIQYYNGEERAKGNILERFSAQQFPDLHSELNLSSLELGDSALYFCASSVASAENSQFFGPGTRLTVL.

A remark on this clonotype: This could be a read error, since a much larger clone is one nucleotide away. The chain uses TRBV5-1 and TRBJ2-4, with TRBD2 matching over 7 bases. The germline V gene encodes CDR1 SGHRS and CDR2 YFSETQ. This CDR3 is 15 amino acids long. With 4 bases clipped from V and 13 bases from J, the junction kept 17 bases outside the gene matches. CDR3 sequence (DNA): TGCGCCAGCAGCGAACTAGCGAAAGGTTTCGATGAGCAGTACTTC. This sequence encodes CASSELAKGFDEQYF. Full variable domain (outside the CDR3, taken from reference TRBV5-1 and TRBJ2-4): KAGVTQTPRYLIKTRGQQVTLSCSPISGHRSVSWYQQTPGQGLQFLFEYFSETQRNKGNFPGRFSGRQFSNSRSEMNVSTLELGDSALYLCASSELAKGFDEQYFGAGTRLSVL.

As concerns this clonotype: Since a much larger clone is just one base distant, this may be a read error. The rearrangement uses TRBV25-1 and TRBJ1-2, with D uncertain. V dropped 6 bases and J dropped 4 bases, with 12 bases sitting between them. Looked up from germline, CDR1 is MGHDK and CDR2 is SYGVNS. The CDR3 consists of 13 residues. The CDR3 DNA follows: TGTGCCAGCAGCACGGGCAGTTTCTATGGCTACACCTTC. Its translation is CASSTGSFYGYTF.

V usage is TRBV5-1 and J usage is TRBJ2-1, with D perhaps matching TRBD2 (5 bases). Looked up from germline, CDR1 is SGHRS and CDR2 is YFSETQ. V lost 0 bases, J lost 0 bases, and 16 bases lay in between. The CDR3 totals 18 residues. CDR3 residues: CASSLGEPSGSSYNEQFF. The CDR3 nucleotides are TGCGCCAGCAGCTTGGGGGAGCCTTCGGGGAGCTCCTACAATGAGCAGTTCTTC.

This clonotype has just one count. The CDR3 coding sequence is TGTGCCAGCAGCCGCGACCGGGGCCCTCGGGGACTAGGACATGAAAATGAGCAGTTCTTC. Translated: CASSRDRGPRGLGHENEQFF. V is TRBV4-2 and J is TRBJ2-1, with TRBD2 matching 8 bases. The V gene's germline CDR1 is LGHNA and CDR2 YNFKEQ. The CDR3 totals 20 residues. V lost 4 bases to trimming and J lost 7 bases; unmatched junction nucleotides: 24.

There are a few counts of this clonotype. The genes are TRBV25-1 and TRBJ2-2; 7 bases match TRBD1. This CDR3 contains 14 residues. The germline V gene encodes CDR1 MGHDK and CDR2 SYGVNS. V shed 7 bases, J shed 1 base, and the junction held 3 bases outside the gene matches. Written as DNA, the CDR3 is TGTGCCAGCACCTGGACAGGGAACACCGGGGAGCTGTTTTTT. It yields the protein CASTWTGNTGELFF. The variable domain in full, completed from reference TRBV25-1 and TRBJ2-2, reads EADIYQTPRYLVIGTGKKITLECSQTMGHDKMYWYQQDPGMELHLIHYSYGVNSTEKGDLSSESTVSRIRTEHFPLTLESARPSHTSQYLCASTWTGNTGELFFGEGSRLTVL.